This T cell receptor (beta chain) was identified during a study of Graves' ophthalmopathy and Graves' hyperthyroidism (dated by TCRdb to 2017 to 2018). About the study as a whole: Peripheral blood was collected at initial diagnosis, before any treatment. In total, 135 blood samples were TCR-sequenced: fewer than 50 ophthalmopathy, 75 hyperthyroidism and about 17 hyperthyroidism-to-ophthalmopathy patients. A discovery set of 100 patients (more than 40 ophthalmopathy, approximately 58 stable hyperthyroidism) was enrolled to explore V-J signatures distinguishing ophthalmopathy from hyperthyroidism. The roughly 100 discovery patients were randomly divided into training and test sets at a 7:3 ratio. Once sampling was done, hyperthyroidism patients were given methimazole at a starting dose of 30 mg daily, while ophthalmopathy patients were given high-dose intravenous methylprednisolone. In roughly 6 hyperthyroidism patients, the T-cell repertoires found in thyroid tissue were compared with those found in blood. The study used TCR beta repertoire signatures to distinguish Graves' ophthalmopathy from Graves' hyperthyroidism and to predict progression to ophthalmopathy. For independent validation, a separate cohort was made up of roughly 19 hyperthyroidism patients plus 17 patients who later progressed from hyperthyroidism to ophthalmopathy.

What the study reported, not specific to this receptor: In cross-validation, the 13-signature model distinguished ophthalmopathy from stable hyperthyroidism with 87.88% sensitivity and about 81% specificity, while in the test set the corresponding values were about 80% and 75%. Most of the expanded thyroid clonotypes with a frequency above 0.001 were also detected in blood, and it was suggested that the thyroid immune response may be reflected by blood repertoires. No statistical method was used to predetermine the sample size, and group allocation was not hidden from the investigators. In validation, the model predicted ophthalmopathy progression with about 71% sensitivity and around 72% specificity; more than ten predicted patients were CT-confirmed with GO in a median of around 6 months.

From the cysteine up to the phenylalanine, the CDR3 has a length of 14 residues. Only the CDR3 DNA stays, 42 bases, in frame from base 1. Per the germline V gene (reference sequence), SEHNR is the CDR1 and FQNEAQ is the CDR2. Trimming removed 4 bases from V and 0 bases from J, leaving 10 bases between the germline ends. TCR beta CDR3 regions were amplified from RNA transcripts for repertoire sequencing. The first round of RT-PCR was done with HTBI primers and the Qiagen OneStep RT-PCR kit, and was followed by a second round of multiplex PCR, then size selection and purification. Libraries were sequenced paired-end with 100 bp reads on an Illumina HiSeq2000. The published analysis was carried out like this. Reads were processed with SOAPnuke, discarding reads with adapters, uncalled bases, mean Phred below 15, or no exact constant-primer or identifier match. COPE v1.2.5 was used to merge the high-quality paired reads. Each unique nucleotide sequence was defined as a clonotype, and clonotypes were aligned to IMGT TRB V, D and J references with MiTCR v1.1. Analysis was restricted to V-J combinations with a frequency above 0.0001, which covered 98% to 99.2% of repertoires. For each V-J combination, a TCR clonal expansion and chaos score was defined as F50 clonal expansion divided by the chaos observed in the TCRdist matrix. Welch's t-statistics and random forest were used to reduce features to about a dozen V-J combinations, which were fed into a naive Bayes classifier. The Morisita-Horn index was used to measure how similar the thyroid and blood repertoires were. TCRdb redid the processing of the public reads, applying fastp at Q25 and MiXCR, and retained in-frame beta chains. Rows merge per CDR3 protein into single entries with the most common DNA and genes. The V and J calls were not made by the authors but by TCRdb's processing. In this sample the table shows hundreds of thousands of distinct CDR3 sequences, 20% to 25% of which occur a single time. The ten largest clones capture roughly 42% of the sample.

The ophthalmopathy patients had moderately to severely active disease, with a Clinical Activity Score of 3 or higher, a NOSPECS grade of 4 or higher, and a disease duration of less than 3 months. Patients with other autoimmune diseases, uncontrolled infections, pregnancy or lactation were excluded. Clinical symptoms, serum thyroxine, TRAb, thyroid ultrasound and orbital computed tomography were used for diagnosis. Using Ficoll-Paque density gradient centrifugation, PBMCs were isolated from 9.5 to 10 ml of fresh peripheral blood. Total RNA was extracted with Trizol reagent and quality-checked on an Agilent 2100 Bioanalyzer. This clonotype was detected once. Its antigen has not been determined. A much larger clone differs by one base, so this may be a read error.

The sequence is built from TRBV7-9 and TRBJ2-7, with TRBD1 as a weak D call on 5 bases. The source material was peripheral blood. The source is a woman aged 50 to 60 with Graves' ophthalmopathy. Donor details come from another sample of the same person, matched by shared clones. The CDR3 here reads CASSSKQDSYEQYF. The DNA sequence reads TGTGCCAGCAGCTCCAAACAGGACTCCTACGAGCAGTACTTC.